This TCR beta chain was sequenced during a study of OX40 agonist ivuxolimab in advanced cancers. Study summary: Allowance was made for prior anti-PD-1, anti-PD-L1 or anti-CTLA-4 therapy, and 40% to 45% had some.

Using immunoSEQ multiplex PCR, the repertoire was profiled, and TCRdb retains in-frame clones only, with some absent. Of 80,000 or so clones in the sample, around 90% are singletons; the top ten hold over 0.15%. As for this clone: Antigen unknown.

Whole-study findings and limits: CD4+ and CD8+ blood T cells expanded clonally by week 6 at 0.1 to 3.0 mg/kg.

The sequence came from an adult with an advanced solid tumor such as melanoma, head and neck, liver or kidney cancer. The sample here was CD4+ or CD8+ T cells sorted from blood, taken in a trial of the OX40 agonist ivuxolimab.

CDR3 sequence: CASSGRIYEQYF. The DNA for the CDR3 is TGTGCCAGCAGTGGTAGGATTTACGAGCAGTACTTC. V usage is TRBV2 and J usage is TRBJ2-7; D is undetermined. V was trimmed by 4 bases and J by 4 bases, leaving 8 bases between them. CDR3 size: 12 residues. Germline V gene sequence: CDR1 SNHLY, CDR2 FYNNEI.